The subject of this entry is one T cell receptor beta chain. The sample belongs to a study of cytomegalovirus exposure and HLA in healthy donors. In the PCR, 60 Vbeta and 13 Jbeta primers were used. The table came from immunoSEQ multiplex PCR; TCRdb's copy has only in-frame clones and leaves some out. The sample shows 160,000 or so clones, around 80% of them seen only once. Germline V gene sequence: CDR1 SGHTA, CDR2 FQGTGA. The CDR3 spans 15 residues. J was trimmed by 5 bases and V by 5 bases; bases with no gene match: 7. This receptor was obtained from a female donor in good health and CMV-seronegative. The specimen sequenced was PBMCs. This sequence joins TRBV7-3 and TRBJ2-2; 8 bases line up with TRBD1. CDR3: CASSPRTGRTGELFF. The CDR3 DNA reads TGTGCCAGCAGCCCGAGGACAGGGCGAACCGGGGAGCTGTTTTTT.